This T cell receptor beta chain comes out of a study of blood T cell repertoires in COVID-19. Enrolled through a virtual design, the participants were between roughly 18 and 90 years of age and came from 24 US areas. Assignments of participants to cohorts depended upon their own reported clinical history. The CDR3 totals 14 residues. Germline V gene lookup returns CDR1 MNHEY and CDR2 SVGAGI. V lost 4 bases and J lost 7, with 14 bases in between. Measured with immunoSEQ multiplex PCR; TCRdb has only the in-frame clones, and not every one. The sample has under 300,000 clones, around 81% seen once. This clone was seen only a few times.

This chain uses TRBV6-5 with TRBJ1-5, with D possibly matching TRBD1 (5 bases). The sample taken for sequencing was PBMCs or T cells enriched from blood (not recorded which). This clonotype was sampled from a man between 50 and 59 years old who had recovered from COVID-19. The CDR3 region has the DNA TGTGCCAGCAGTTCCAGGGAAGTAGGACAGCCCCAGCATTTT. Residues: CASSSREVGQPQHF.